A single sample is the source of the 5 T cell receptor beta chains below, sequenced in a study of cytomegalovirus exposure and HLA in healthy donors. Profiling relied on immunoSEQ multiplex PCR, and the TCRdb table lists in-frame clones only, not all of them. The sample consists of over 100,000 clones, just under 90% of them appearing once. Sequencing was done on a sample of PBMCs. These receptors were taken from a man aged 25-45 years in good health and CMV-seronegative.

The J gene is TRBJ2-7, the V gene TRBV11-2; 10 nucleotides line up with TRBD1. The CDR3 is 15 residues long. Germline CDR1 reads SGHAT; CDR2 reads FQNNGV. The V gene end was trimmed by 5 bases and the J gene end by 7 bases; junction bases not matched to a gene: 11. The chain's CDR3 is CASSPGTGDSREQYF. The CDR3 region has the DNA TGTGCCAGCAGCCCTGGGACAGGGGACTCACGGGAGCAGTACTTC.

The chain employs TRBV14 and TRBJ1-2; a possible D gene is TRBD1 (6 bases). Looked up from germline, CDR1 is SGHDN and CDR2 is FVKESK. This CDR3 comprises 13 residues. The V and J ends lost 2 bases and 2 bases respectively, with 6 bases between them. CDR3 coding DNA: TGTGCCAGCAGCCAAACAGGGAACTATGGCTACACCTTC. It yields the protein CASSQTGNYGYTF.

V usage is TRBV11-2 and J usage is TRBJ2-2, with 12 bases matching TRBD2. The CDR3 length is 19 residues. J lost 0 bases, V lost 7 bases, and 12 bases had no gene match. Germline-derived CDR1 and CDR2 are SGHAT and FQNNGV. CDR3 loop: CASNVFTTSGGPNTGELFF. In DNA, the CDR3 is TGTGCCAGCAATGTATTCACGACTAGCGGGGGCCCGAACACCGGGGAGCTGTTTTTT.

This chain links TRBV7-9 with TRBJ2-1; 7 nucleotides align to TRBD1. Germline loops: CDR1 SEHNR, CDR2 FQNEAQ (reference sequence). There are 15 residues in the CDR3. Trimming cost V 5 bases and J 8 bases; bases outside gene matches: 12. This CDR3 reads CASSDQRQGGDEQFF. The CDR3 DNA is TGTGCCAGCAGCGACCAGAGACAGGGTGGCGATGAGCAGTTCTTC.

The rearrangement joins TRBV13 to TRBJ2-7; TRBD1 aligns across 11 bases. The CDR3 consists of 14 residues. The trim removed 3 bases at V and 5 bases at J, leaving 3 bases unmatched. Germline V CDR1 and CDR2: PRHDT, FYEKMQ (reference sequence). CDR3 protein: CASSFGQGADEQYF. CDR3 bases: TGTGCCAGCAGCTTTGGACAGGGGGCTGACGAGCAGTACTTC. Based on the CDR3 plus reference TRBV13 and TRBJ2-7, the full variable domain is AAGVIQSPRHLIKEKRETATLKCYPIPRHDTVYWYQQGPGQDPQFLISFYEKMQSDKGSIPDRFSAQQFSDYHSELNMSSLELGDSALYFCASSFGQGADEQYFGPGTRLTVT.